The next 4 T cell receptor beta chains were all read from a single sample in a study of T cell changes during pregnancy in multiple sclerosis. Only in-frame clones appear in the TCRdb table, and some are missing; sequencing was by immunoSEQ multiplex PCR. The table includes tens of thousands of clones, roughly 90% detected once. The source material was CD8+ T cells from peripheral blood mononuclear cells, sampled in the third trimester of pregnancy. The receptors stem from a female donor with multiple sclerosis, enrolled in a pregnancy study.

This chain joins TRBV5-6 and TRBJ1-1, with 7 bases matching TRBD1. The germline gives CDR1 SGHDT, CDR2 YYEEEE. Germline trimming cut 1 base from V and 5 bases from J; bases unmatched to any gene: 8. The CDR3 totals 15 residues. The CDR3, as DNA: TGTGCCAGCAGCTTGACTAGGACAGGAGTGACTGAAGCTTTCTTT. Amino acids: CASSLTRTGVTEAFF.

By share of the sample, this clone is medium-sized. The chain recombines TRBV2 with TRBJ1-2; no clear D. The CDR3 totals 16 residues. Germline V lookup: CDR1 SNHLY, CDR2 FYNNEI. V gave up 1 base and J gave up 3 bases, with 15 bases separating them. Here the CDR3 reads CASSEGPARTDYGYTF. The CDR3, as DNA: TGTGCCAGCAGTGAAGGGCCAGCGAGAACGGACTATGGCTACACCTTC.

V gene TRBV27 combines with J gene TRBJ2-1; TRBD2 matches at 11 bases. Trimming took 5 bases from V and 9 from J; bases not matched to a gene: 6. In germline, CDR1 is MNHEY, CDR2 SMNVEV (reference sequence). There are 14 residues in the CDR3. The CDR3 loop is CASSTLGLAAEQFF. In DNA, the CDR3 is TGTGCCAGCAGTACTCTGGGACTAGCGGCTGAGCAGTTCTTC.

CDR3 sequence: CASSQGSYEQYF. The CDR3 coding sequence is TGTGCCAGCAGTCAGGGTTCCTACGAGCAGTACTTC. This chain uses TRBV27 with TRBJ2-7; possibly TRBD1 for D (5 bases). The CDR3 is 12 residues long. V was trimmed by 5 bases and J by 1 base, leaving 6 bases between them. In germline, CDR1 is MNHEY, CDR2 SMNVEV (reference sequence).